The 29 T cell receptor beta chains in this list originate from one sample, sequenced in a study of blood T cell repertoires in COVID-19. Data came from immunoSEQ multiplex PCR; TCRdb stores just in-frame clones and leaves some out. The profile shows about 44,000 clones, 82% of them singletons. Sequencing was carried out using peripheral blood. The receptors here all came from a woman aged 70-85 years with acute or convalescent COVID-19.

The V gene is TRBV6-5, the J gene TRBJ1-2; weak D call: TRBD1 (6 bases). CDR1 is MNHEY and CDR2 is SVGAGI in the germline V gene. The ends were cut back, 4 bases at V and 4 bases at J, with 16 bases in the middle. The CDR3 has 15 amino acids. In DNA, the CDR3 is TGTGCCAGCAGTTCAGGGGATCAGGGAAGCTATGGCTACACCTTC. It translates to CASSSGDQGSYGYTF.

The chain links TRBV3-1 (or the pseudogene TRBV3-2) to TRBJ2-3; the match to TRBD2 covers 7 bases. Germline CDR1 and CDR2: LGHDT and YNNKEL (reference sequence). The length of the CDR3 is 18 residues. V shed 3 bases and J 3 bases; nucleotides not matched to a gene: 15. CDR3 loop: CASSQSLLLASDTDTQYF. CDR3 DNA: TGTGCCAGCAGCCAGTCGTTGCTACTAGCGTCAGATACAGATACGCAGTATTTT.

Concerning this clone: At one boundary the junction diverges from the germline segment, which might be a read error. The gene calls are TRBV7-7 and TRBJ2-5, with D maybe TRBD2 (5 bases). Germline V gene data show CDR1 as SSHAT and CDR2 as FNYEAQ (reference sequence). This CDR3 has 15 residues. The CDR3 DNA is TGTGCTAGCAGCTTAGCGCGGGTCCCGGCAGAGACCCAGTACTTC. It codes for CASSLARVPAETQYF.

The chain couples TRBV29-1 to TRBJ1-5, with D uncertain. The CDR3 is made up of 10 amino acids. The V gene lost 6 bases and the J gene lost 3 bases, with 3 bases spanning the gap. Germline CDR1 reads SQVTM; CDR2 reads ANQGSEA. The chain's CDR3 is CSVLNQPQHF. CDR3 in DNA: TGCAGCGTCCTCAATCAGCCCCAGCATTTT.

V is TRBV20-1 and J is TRBJ2-2; 16 nucleotides align to TRBD2. Germline V lookup: CDR1 DFQATT, CDR2 SNEGSKA (reference sequence). CDR3 length equals 18 residues. J lost 5 bases, V lost 3 bases, and 9 bases had no gene match. Written as DNA, the CDR3 is TGCAGTGCTAGTATAGGGACTAGCGGGAGGGGAGGGACCGGGGAGCTGTTTTTT. Protein: CSASIGTSGRGGTGELFF.

This clone showed up just a few times. The genes are TRBV9 and TRBJ1-5, with a weak D call TRBD1 (6 bases). Deletions cut 0 bases from V and 7 bases from J, with 17 bases between. CDR3 length: 16 amino acids. In germline, CDR1 is SGDLS, CDR2 YYNGEE. The CDR3 loop is CASSVGGGGAQQPQHF. DNA of the CDR3: TGTGCCAGCAGCGTAGGAGGAGGGGGGGCCCAGCAGCCCCAGCATTTT.

The chain employs TRBV2 and TRBJ1-2; possibly TRBD1 for D (6 bases). The ends were cut back, 3 bases at V and 4 bases at J, with 9 bases in the middle. There are 13 residues in the CDR3. Germline lookup yields CDR1 SNHLY and CDR2 FYNNEI. CDR3 in amino acids: CASSERRGYGYTF. The DNA of the CDR3 is TGTGCCAGCAGTGAGCGCAGGGGCTATGGCTACACCTTC. The whole variable domain, remainder taken from reference TRBV2 and TRBJ1-2, is EPEVTQTPSHQVTQMGQEVILRCVPISNHLYFYWYRQILGQKVEFLVSFYNNEISEKSEIFDDQFSVERPDGSNFTLKIRSTKLEDSAMYFCASSERRGYGYTFGSGTRLTVV.

This clone was observed once. The chain joins TRBV7-8 to TRBJ1-5; 9 bases are shared with TRBD1. Germline CDR1 reads SGHVS; CDR2 reads FQNEAQ. Trimming took 5 bases from V and 6 from J; bases not matched to a gene: 5. The CDR3 has 14 amino acids. This chain's CDR3 is CASSANRGPQPQHF. The DNA of the CDR3 is TGTGCCAGCAGCGCTAACAGGGGGCCTCAGCCCCAGCATTTT.

This chain's CDR3 is CASSQESSGGDGELFF. For the CDR3, the DNA is TGTGCCAGCAGCCAAGAGTCTAGCGGGGGGGACGGGGAGCTGTTTTTT. The chain links TRBV3-1 (or the pseudogene TRBV3-2) to TRBJ2-2; 12 bases are shared with TRBD2. Trimming removed 0 bases from V and 7 bases from J; junction bases left unmatched: 3. Germline V gene lookup returns CDR1 LGHDT and CDR2 YNNKEL (reference sequence). CDR3 length: 16 residues.

The chain recombines TRBV6-2 or TRBV6-3 with TRBJ1-5; D is unclear. V was trimmed by 0 bases and J by 4 bases, leaving 7 bases between them. There are 14 residues in the CDR3. From germline, CDR1 is MNHEY and CDR2 SVGEGT. The CDR3 reads CASSYSIGNQPQHF. The CDR3 coding sequence is TGTGCCAGCAGTTACTCGATCGGTAATCAGCCCCAGCATTTT.

V usage is TRBV24-1 and J usage is TRBJ1-2; D unresolved. The germline V gene has CDR1 KGHDR and CDR2 SFDVKD. The CDR3 covers 11 residues. Trimming stripped 4 bases from V and 6 bases from J, with 5 bases between. The CDR3: CATSDFDGYTF. The CDR3 DNA reads as TGTGCCACCAGTGACTTCGATGGCTACACCTTC.

V usage is TRBV28 and J usage is TRBJ2-5; D is ambiguous. The germline V and J ends were trimmed by 5 bases and 2 bases, with 15 bases remaining between them. Germline V gene data show CDR1 as MDHEN and CDR2 as SYDVKM. This CDR3 comprises 15 residues. The CDR3 DNA reads as TGTGCCAGCAGTCCCCAGTCCCCCGCACAAGAGACCCAGTACTTC. Its protein product is CASSPQSPAQETQYF.

The rearrangement uses TRBV7-2 and TRBJ1-5; D unresolved. The CDR3 runs 16 residues. In germline, CDR1 is SGHTA, CDR2 FQGNSA. V was cut by 1 base and J by 1 base, with 11 bases left in between. CDR3 coding DNA: TGTGCCAGCAGCTTAGTGGCGGAGAAGAGCAATCAGCCCCAGCATTTT. This translates into CASSLVAEKSNQPQHF.

This chain uses TRBV19 with TRBJ2-1; D is possibly TRBD2 (5 bases). The germline V and J ends were trimmed by 6 bases and 0 bases, with 15 bases remaining between them. This CDR3 contains 16 residues. The germline V gene has CDR1 LNHDA and CDR2 SQIVND (reference sequence). In DNA, the CDR3 is TGTGCCAGTAGCCCGGAGCGGCCAAGCTCCTACAATGAGCAGTTCTTC. Protein product: CASSPERPSSYNEQFF.

J is TRBJ2-7 and V is TRBV5-6; D is unresolved. The germline V gene encodes CDR1 SGHDT and CDR2 YYEEEE. Trimming removed 4 bases at V and 1 base at J, with 12 bases between. The CDR3 spans 14 residues. The CDR3 spells CASSGRLASYEQYF. Here the CDR3 DNA reads TGTGCCAGCAGCGGAAGACTGGCATCCTACGAGCAGTACTTC.

This clone turned up a few times. The chain combines TRBV19 with TRBJ1-3, with a weak D call TRBD1 (6 bases). The CDR3 sequence is 15 residues long. With 7 bases removed from V and 4 bases from J, the gap between germline ends came to 17 bases. Looked up from germline, CDR1 is LNHDA and CDR2 is SQIVND (reference sequence). Written as DNA, the CDR3 is TGTGCCAGTACCCTCTTCCAGGGGCGAGGAAACACCATATATTTT. Protein product: CASTLFQGRGNTIYF. Full variable domain (outside the CDR3, taken from reference TRBV19 and TRBJ1-3): DGGITQSPKYLFRKEGQNVTLSCEQNLNHDAMYWYRQDPGQGLRLIYYSQIVNDFQKGDIAEGYSVSREKKESFPLTVTSAQKNPTAFYLCASTLFQGRGNTIYFGEGSWLTVV.

This sequence joins TRBV3-1 (or the pseudogene TRBV3-2) and TRBJ2-6; D is ambiguous. The CDR3 length is 16 residues. The ends were cut back, 1 base at V and 0 bases at J, with 7 bases in the middle. The germline gives CDR1 LGHDT, CDR2 YNNKEL (reference sequence). CDR3 in amino acids: CASSQGAISGANVLTF. For the CDR3, the DNA is TGTGCCAGCAGCCAAGGGGCGATCTCTGGGGCCAACGTCCTGACTTTC.

The sample holds one count of this clone. This chain connects TRBV12-3 or TRBV12-4 to TRBJ1-2, with D possibly matching TRBD1 (5 bases). This CDR3 spans 12 amino acids. Between the trimmed V and J ends, which lost 6 bases and 2 bases, there was a span of 7 bases. The CDR3 nucleotides are TGTGCCAGCAGCGGGGGAAACTATGGCTACACCTTC. Its translation: CASSGGNYGYTF.

J is TRBJ1-1 and V is TRBV12-3 or TRBV12-4; D might be TRBD1 (6 bases). V lost 6 bases and J lost 4, with 12 bases in between. The CDR3 totals 13 residues. As DNA, the CDR3 is TGTGCCAGCAGAGGGGGAGGGACCACTGAAGCTTTCTTT. This encodes CASRGGGTTEAFF.

This clone has more than one count but fewer than ten. The chain has TRBV28 and TRBJ1-1, with 7 bases aligning to TRBD1. This CDR3 is 16 amino acids long. Germline CDR1 reads MDHEN; CDR2 reads SYDVKM. Losses at the gene ends were 7 bases for V and 1 base for J; bases not matched to a gene: 12. The CDR3 reads CASTWTGANWNTEAFF. CDR3 coding DNA: TGTGCCAGCACCTGGACAGGAGCAAACTGGAACACTGAAGCTTTCTTT.

The V and J genes are TRBV6-1 and TRBJ1-6, with no clear D. This CDR3 spans 14 amino acids. V lost 3 bases, J lost 13 bases, and 16 bases lay in between. CDR1 is MNHNS, CDR2 SASEGT, per germline. The CDR3 DNA follows: TGTGCCAGCAGTGATTCGTACAGACATAGGCCCCTCCACTTT. Translating gives CASSDSYRHRPLHF.

This rearrangement joins TRBV10-2 to TRBJ2-3; D gene unclear. In germline, CDR1 is WSHSY, CDR2 SAAADI. The V gene lost 7 bases and the J gene lost 0 bases, with 8 bases spanning the gap. This CDR3 spans 13 amino acids. For the CDR3, the DNA is TGCGCCAGCAAGACTTCTAGCACAGATACGCAGTATTTT. This gives the protein CASKTSSTDTQYF.

The V and J genes are TRBV6-5 and TRBJ1-1; 7 bases match TRBD1. This CDR3 spans 13 amino acids. CDR1 and CDR2 from the germline V gene are MNHEY and SVGAGI. Germline trimming cut 6 bases from V and 5 bases from J; bases unmatched to any gene: 6. Here the CDR3 reads CASRDRWGTEAFF. As DNA, the CDR3 is TGTGCCAGCAGGGACAGGTGGGGGACTGAAGCTTTCTTT.

V gene TRBV7-3 combines with J gene TRBJ2-3, with 7 bases matching TRBD2. The trim removed 7 bases at V and 8 bases at J, leaving 15 bases unmatched. The CDR3 sequence is 15 residues long. Looked up from germline, CDR1 is SGHTA and CDR2 is FQGTGA. CDR3 in DNA: TGTGCCAGCAATGCACTAGCGACCAACGGTTTTACGCAGTATTTT. It is translated as CASNALATNGFTQYF.

The V and J genes are TRBV19 and TRBJ2-2, with D unresolved. The germline V gene has CDR1 LNHDA and CDR2 SQIVND (reference sequence). Trimming left V 7 bases short and J 6 bases short, with 15 bases between. The CDR3 is 14 amino acids. CDR3 in DNA: TGTGCCAGTACCAAGGTCTTGCGGTCCGGGGAGCTGTTTTTT. This translates into CASTKVLRSGELFF.

The chain uses TRBV15 and TRBJ1-2; 7 bases align to TRBD1. CDR1 and CDR2 from the germline V gene are LNHNV and YYDKDF (reference sequence). The CDR3 contains 14 residues. V lost 1 base to trimming and J lost 4 bases; unmatched junction nucleotides: 3. The CDR3 protein is CATSRAGTAYGYTF. The CDR3 DNA follows: TGTGCCACCAGCAGAGCAGGGACAGCCTATGGCTACACCTTC. The entire variable domain, with the rest obtained from reference TRBV15 and TRBJ1-2, is as follows: DAMVIQNPRYQVTQFGKPVTLSCSQTLNHNVMYWYQQKSSQAPKLLFHYYDKDFNNEADTPDNFQSRRPNTSFCFLDIRSPGLGDTAMYLCATSRAGTAYGYTFGSGTRLTVV.

In nucleotides, the CDR3 is TGTGCCAGCAGCCCAGGACTAGCGGGAGTAGGAGCAGATACGCAGTATTTT. Protein: CASSPGLAGVGADTQYF. The gene calls are TRBV7-9 and TRBJ2-3; 13 bases agree with TRBD2. V shed 5 bases and J 4 bases; nucleotides not matched to a gene: 9. The CDR3 loop spans 17 amino acids. The germline CDR1 and CDR2 sequences are SEHNR and FQNEAQ (reference sequence).

The chain joins TRBV15 to TRBJ1-6; D unresolved. Germline V gives CDR1 LNHNV, CDR2 YYDKDF (reference sequence). The CDR3 sequence is 16 residues long. Trimming cost V 4 bases and J 0 bases, with 10 bases left between them. The CDR3 DNA sequence: TGTGCCACCAGCAATGGGCAGAGCTCCTATAATTCACCCCTCCACTTT. Translating gives CATSNGQSSYNSPLHF.

This clone was counted a few times. The chain combines TRBV18 with TRBJ2-7; D is unresolved. The ends were cut back, 2 bases at V and 5 bases at J, with 10 bases in the middle. The CDR3 consists of 13 residues. Germline values: CDR1 KGHSH, CDR2 LQKENI. Here the CDR3 reads CASSPAGRNEQYF. In DNA, the CDR3 is TGTGCCAGCTCACCAGCAGGTAGGAACGAGCAGTACTTC.